Listed below are T cell receptor beta chains from one sample, sequenced in a study of early T cells in non-severe SARS-CoV-2 infection. TCRdb analysed the 5' RACE reads with MiXCR anew, one entry per CDR3 protein. Here the sample spans 45,000 to 60,000 distinct CDR3 sequences, more than 9% being singletons. The sequenced sample consisted of whole blood. These TCRs come from an adult who was a healthcare worker with PCR-confirmed SARS-CoV-2 infection or an uninfected control (not recorded which). Each CDR3 is given without its conserved first and last residue.

TRBJ2-2	TRBV5-1	ASSLVRGGEYTGELF
TRBJ1-4	TRBV25-1	ASSPPVSRDNEKLF
TRBJ2-7	TRBV10-2	ASRAGGPYEQY
TRBJ2-3	TRBV5-1	ASSLGALGGTDTQY
TRBJ1-2	TRBV5-1	ASSLEPQDSLPTSNYGYT
TRBJ2-4	TRBV29-1	SVDTQNIQY
TRBJ2-7	TRBV11-3	ASSRRDPYEQY
TRBJ2-5	TRBV7-7	ASSQTGPTGTQY
TRBJ1-1	TRBV29-1	SVVVYTEAF
TRBJ2-7	TRBV7-9	ASSLDRDIREQY
TRBJ2-1	TRBV5-4	ASSPSYNEQF
TRBJ1-6	TRBV2	ASRELVGFSPLH
TRBJ2-1	TRBV28	ASSPQTYNEQF
TRBJ2-5	TRBV7-9	ASSPEGGGWTQY
TRBJ2-1	TRBV5-4	ASSLELAATPEQF
TRBJ1-5	TRBV6-1	ASSAPFQGQKRNQPQH
TRBJ2-7	TRBV12-3/TRBV12-4	ASSARESLSYEQY
TRBJ2-1	TRBV12-3/TRBV12-4	ASSFSGGPYNEQF
TRBJ2-7	TRBV6-2/TRBV6-3	ASSWRIEGPSYEQY
TRBJ2-7	TRBV5-1	ASSSVSDRGPYEQY
TRBJ1-1	TRBV28	ASSTHREYITEAF
TRBJ1-3	TRBV14	ASSQERGLRGNTIY
TRBJ2-3	TRBV14	ASSQAAVGTDTQY
TRBJ1-5	TRBV19	ASSTGGRQPQH
TRBJ2-4	TRBV11-2	ASSLRGGRNIQY
TRBJ2-1	TRBV2	ASMLAGGPYNEQF
TRBJ2-7	TRBV7-3	ASSIRGQANYEQY
TRBJ2-3	TRBV10-3	AIRTSSTDTQY
TRBJ2-7	TRBV28	ASSLGQGPYEQY
TRBJ2-1	TRBV25-1	ASSVQLAGFNEQF
TRBJ1-2	TRBV29-1	SVAPRANYGYT
TRBJ2-2	TRBV5-1	ASSGTGPANTGELF
TRBJ2-5	TRBV7-6	ASSLPSGETQY
TRBJ1-1	TRBV4-1	ASSQRDRARNTEAF
TRBJ1-4	TRBV12-3/TRBV12-4	ASRVSGSNEKLF
TRBJ2-3	TRBV21-1	ASSGTSGATDTQY
TRBJ2-3	TRBV4-3	ASSQERGRQY
TRBJ1-1	TRBV5-1	ASSLSGATEAF
TRBJ1-3	TRBV7-8	ASSLGRGKTGNTIY
TRBJ2-2	TRBV5-1	ASSPLRGVDTGELF
TRBJ1-2	TRBV11-3	ASSLSGGFNYGYT
TRBJ2-5	TRBV11-1	ASSYEHTGVQETQY
TRBJ1-6	TRBV12-3/TRBV12-4	ASSPVDGGSPLH
TRBJ1-2	TRBV19	ASNIQQGFGYGYT
TRBJ2-5	TRBV5-1	ASSFATGPQETQY
TRBJ2-3	TRBV15	ATTRGDRFTDTQY
TRBJ1-2	TRBV30	AWSVKGNYGYT
TRBJ1-1	TRBV6-2/TRBV6-3	ASRDRGLNTEAF
TRBJ2-3	TRBV29-1	SAGGQGTDTQY
TRBJ1-2	TRBV18	ASSPRDRGSGYT